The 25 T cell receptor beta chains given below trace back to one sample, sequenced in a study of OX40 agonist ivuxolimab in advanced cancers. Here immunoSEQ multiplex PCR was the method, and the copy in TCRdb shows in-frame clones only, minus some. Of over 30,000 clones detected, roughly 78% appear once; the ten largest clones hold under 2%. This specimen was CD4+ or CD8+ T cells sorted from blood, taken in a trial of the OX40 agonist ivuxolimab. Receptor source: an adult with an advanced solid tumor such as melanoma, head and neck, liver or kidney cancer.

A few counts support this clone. The CDR3: CASSQEVHSNYGYTF. The CDR3 coding sequence is TGTGCCAGCAGCCAAGAAGTACACAGTAACTATGGCTACACCTTC. This sequence joins TRBV14 and TRBJ1-2; D is ambiguous. V dropped 0 bases and J dropped 1 base, with 9 bases sitting between them. CDR1 and CDR2 (germline): SGHDN, FVKESK. This CDR3 spans 15 amino acids.

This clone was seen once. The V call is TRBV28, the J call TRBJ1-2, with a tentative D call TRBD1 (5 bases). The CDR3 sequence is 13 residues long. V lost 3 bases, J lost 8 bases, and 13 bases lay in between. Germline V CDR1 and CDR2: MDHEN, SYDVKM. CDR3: CASSLPGTKGYTF. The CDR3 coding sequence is TGTGCCAGCAGTTTGCCCGGGACGAAGGGCTACACCTTC.

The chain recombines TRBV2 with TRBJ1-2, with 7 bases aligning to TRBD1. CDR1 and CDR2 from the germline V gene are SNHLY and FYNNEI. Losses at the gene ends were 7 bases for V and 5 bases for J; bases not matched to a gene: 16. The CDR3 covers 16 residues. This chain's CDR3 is CASTTWGDRRNYGYTF. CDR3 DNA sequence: TGTGCCAGCACCACCTGGGGGGACAGAAGAAATTATGGCTACACCTTC.

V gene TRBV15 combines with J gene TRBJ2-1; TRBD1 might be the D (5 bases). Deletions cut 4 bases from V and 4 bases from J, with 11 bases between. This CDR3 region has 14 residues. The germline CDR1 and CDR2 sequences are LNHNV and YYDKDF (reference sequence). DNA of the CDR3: TGTGCCACCAGCAAAATACAGGAGTACAATGAGCAGTTCTTC. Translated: CATSKIQEYNEQFF.

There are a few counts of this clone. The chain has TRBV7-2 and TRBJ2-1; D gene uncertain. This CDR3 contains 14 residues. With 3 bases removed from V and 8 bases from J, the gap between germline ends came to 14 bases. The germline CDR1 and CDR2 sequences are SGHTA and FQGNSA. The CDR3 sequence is CASSFRRNADEQFF. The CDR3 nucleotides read TGTGCCAGCAGCTTCAGAAGAAACGCCGATGAGCAGTTCTTC. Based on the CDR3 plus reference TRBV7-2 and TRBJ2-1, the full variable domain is GAGVSQSPSNKVTEKGKDVELRCDPISGHTALYWYRQSLGQGLEFLIYFQGNSAPDKSGLPSDRFSAERTGGSVSTLTIQRTQQEDSAVYLCASSFRRNADEQFFGPGTRLTVL.

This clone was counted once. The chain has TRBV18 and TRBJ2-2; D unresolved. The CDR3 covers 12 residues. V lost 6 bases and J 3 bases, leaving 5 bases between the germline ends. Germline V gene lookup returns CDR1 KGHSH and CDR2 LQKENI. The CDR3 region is CASSRDTGELFF. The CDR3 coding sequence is TGTGCCAGCTCCCGAGACACCGGGGAGCTGTTTTTT.

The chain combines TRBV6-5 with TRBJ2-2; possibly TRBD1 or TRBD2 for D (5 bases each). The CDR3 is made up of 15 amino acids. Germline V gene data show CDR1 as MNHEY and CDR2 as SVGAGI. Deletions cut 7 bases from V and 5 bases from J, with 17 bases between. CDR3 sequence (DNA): TGTGCCAGCACCCAGGGACCTCGGGTGACCGGGGAGCTGTTTTTT. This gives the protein CASTQGPRVTGELFF.

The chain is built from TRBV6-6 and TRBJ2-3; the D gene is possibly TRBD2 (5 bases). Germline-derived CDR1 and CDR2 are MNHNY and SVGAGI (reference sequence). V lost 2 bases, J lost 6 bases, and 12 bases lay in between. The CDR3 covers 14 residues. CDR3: CASSYPEGGDTQYF. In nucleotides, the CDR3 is TGTGCCAGCAGTTACCCAGAGGGCGGGGATACGCAGTATTTT.

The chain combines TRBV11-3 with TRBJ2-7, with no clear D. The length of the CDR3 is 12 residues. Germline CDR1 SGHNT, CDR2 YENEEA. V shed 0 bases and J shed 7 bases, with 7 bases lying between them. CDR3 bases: TGTGCCAGCAGCTTAGATATGGGGGAGCAGTACTTC. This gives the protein CASSLDMGEQYF.

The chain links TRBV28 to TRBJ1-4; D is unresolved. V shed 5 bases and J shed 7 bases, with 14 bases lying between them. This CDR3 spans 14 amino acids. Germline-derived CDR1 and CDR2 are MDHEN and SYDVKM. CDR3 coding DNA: TGTGCCAGCAGTCGGAAATTAGGCGGTGAAAAACTGTTTTTT. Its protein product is CASSRKLGGEKLFF.

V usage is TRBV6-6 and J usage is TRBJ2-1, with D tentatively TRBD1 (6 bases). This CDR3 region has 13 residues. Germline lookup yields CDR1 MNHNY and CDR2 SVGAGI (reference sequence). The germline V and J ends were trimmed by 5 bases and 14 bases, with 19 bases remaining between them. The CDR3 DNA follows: TGTGCCAGCAGTGCGTCAGGGGACCTAAGAGAGTTCTTC. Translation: CASSASGDLREFF.

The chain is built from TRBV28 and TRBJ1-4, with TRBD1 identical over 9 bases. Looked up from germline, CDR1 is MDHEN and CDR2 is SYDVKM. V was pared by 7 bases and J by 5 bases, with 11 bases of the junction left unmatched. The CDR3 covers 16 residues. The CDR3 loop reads CASNHWDRVRNEKLFF. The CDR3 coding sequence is TGTGCCAGCAACCATTGGGACAGGGTTCGGAATGAAAAACTGTTTTTT.

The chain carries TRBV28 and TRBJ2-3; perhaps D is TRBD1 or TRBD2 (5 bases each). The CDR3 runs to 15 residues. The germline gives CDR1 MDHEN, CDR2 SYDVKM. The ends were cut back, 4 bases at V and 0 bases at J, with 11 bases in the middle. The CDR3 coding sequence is TGTGCCAGCAGTTACCGGGACGGTAGCACAGATACGCAGTATTTT. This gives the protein CASSYRDGSTDTQYF.

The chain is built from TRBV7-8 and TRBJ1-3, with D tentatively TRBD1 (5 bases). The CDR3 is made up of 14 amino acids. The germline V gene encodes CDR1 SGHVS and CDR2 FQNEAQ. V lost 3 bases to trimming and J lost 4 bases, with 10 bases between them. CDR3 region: CASSFQGEGNTIYF. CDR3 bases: TGTGCCAGCAGCTTTCAGGGCGAGGGAAACACCATATATTTT.

The CDR3 DNA is TGTGCCAGCAGCCGACCACAACCCTATGGCTACACCTTC. This translates into CASSRPQPYGYTF. The rearrangement links TRBV5-6 to TRBJ1-2; D is unclear. The CDR3 runs 13 residues. The germline V and J ends were trimmed by 4 bases and 4 bases, with 11 bases remaining between them. CDR1 is SGHDT, CDR2 YYEEEE, per germline.

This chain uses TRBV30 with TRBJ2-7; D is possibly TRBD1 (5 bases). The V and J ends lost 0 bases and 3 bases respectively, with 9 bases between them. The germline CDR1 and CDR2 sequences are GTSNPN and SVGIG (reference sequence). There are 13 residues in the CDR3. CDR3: CAWSVNQGYEQYF. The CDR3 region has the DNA TGTGCCTGGAGTGTAAATCAGGGCTACGAGCAGTACTTC.

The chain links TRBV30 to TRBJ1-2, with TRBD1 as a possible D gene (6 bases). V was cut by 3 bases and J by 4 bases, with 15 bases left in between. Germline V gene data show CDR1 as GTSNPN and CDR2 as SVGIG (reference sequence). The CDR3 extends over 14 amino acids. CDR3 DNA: TGTGCCTGGAGCCCGACAGGACCCGCCTATGGCTACACCTTC. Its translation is CAWSPTGPAYGYTF.

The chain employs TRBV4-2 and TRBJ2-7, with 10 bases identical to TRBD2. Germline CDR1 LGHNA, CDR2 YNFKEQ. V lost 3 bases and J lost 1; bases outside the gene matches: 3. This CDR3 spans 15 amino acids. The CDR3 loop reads CASSQPGLASYEQYF. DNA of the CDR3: TGTGCCAGCAGCCAGCCGGGACTAGCGTCCTACGAGCAGTACTTC.

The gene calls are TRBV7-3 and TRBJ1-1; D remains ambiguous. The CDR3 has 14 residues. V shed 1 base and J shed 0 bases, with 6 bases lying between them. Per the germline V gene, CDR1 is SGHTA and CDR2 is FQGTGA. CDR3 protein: CASSLSLLNTEAFF. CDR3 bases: TGTGCCAGCAGCTTAAGTTTGCTGAACACTGAAGCTTTCTTT.

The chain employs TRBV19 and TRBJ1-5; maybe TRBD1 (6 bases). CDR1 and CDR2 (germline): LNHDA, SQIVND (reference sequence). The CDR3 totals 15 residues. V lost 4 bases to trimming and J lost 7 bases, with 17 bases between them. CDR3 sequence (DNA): TGTGCCAGTAGTAATCTCCAGGGGCGCTTCCAGCCCCAGCATTTT. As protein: CASSNLQGRFQPQHF.

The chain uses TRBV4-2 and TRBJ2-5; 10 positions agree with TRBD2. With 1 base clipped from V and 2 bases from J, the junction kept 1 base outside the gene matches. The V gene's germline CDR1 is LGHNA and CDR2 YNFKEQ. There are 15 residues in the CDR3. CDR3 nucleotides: TGTGCCAGCAGCCAAGGACTAGCGGGTCAAGAGACCCAGTACTTC. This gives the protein CASSQGLAGQETQYF.

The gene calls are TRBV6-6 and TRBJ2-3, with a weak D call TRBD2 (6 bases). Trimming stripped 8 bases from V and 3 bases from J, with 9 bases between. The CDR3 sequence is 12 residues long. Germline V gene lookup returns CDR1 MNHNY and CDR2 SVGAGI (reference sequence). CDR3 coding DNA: TGTGCCAGCGGGGACTCGACAGATACGCAGTATTTT. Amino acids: CASGDSTDTQYF.

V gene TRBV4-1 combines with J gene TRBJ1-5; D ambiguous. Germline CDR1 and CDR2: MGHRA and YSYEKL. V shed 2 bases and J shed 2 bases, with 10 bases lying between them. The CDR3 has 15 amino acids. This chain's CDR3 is CASSQTAVGNQPQHF. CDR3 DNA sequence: TGCGCCAGCAGCCAAACTGCAGTAGGCAATCAGCCCCAGCATTTT.

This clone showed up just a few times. The CDR3 coding sequence is TGCGCCAGCAGCCAAGTCGGTGGAAACACCATATATTTT. Amino acids: CASSQVGGNTIYF. The chain employs TRBV4-1 and TRBJ1-3; D gene uncertain. The CDR3 length is 13 residues. The germline V gene encodes CDR1 MGHRA and CDR2 YSYEKL. The V end lost 1 base, the J end lost 3 bases, and 4 bases lay between the germline ends.

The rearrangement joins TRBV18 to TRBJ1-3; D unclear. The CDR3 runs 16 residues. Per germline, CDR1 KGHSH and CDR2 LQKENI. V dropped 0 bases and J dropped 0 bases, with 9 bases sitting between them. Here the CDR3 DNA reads TGTGCCAGCTCACCACCGTCTGGTTTCTCTGGAAACACCATATATTTT. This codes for CASSPPSGFSGNTIYF.